Listed below are T cell receptor beta chains from one sample, sequenced in a study of shared clonotypes between healthy human individuals. This table comes from immunoSEQ multiplex PCR, and its TCRdb copy is limited to in-frame clones, with some not included. The sample has some 1,100,000 clones, roughly 74% seen once. The specimen sequenced was memory CD4+ T cells from PBMCs. The receptors were gathered from a man aged 18 to 29 in good health. Some clones in this sample may be carry-over from other donors' samples. Both conserved end residues are part of each CDR3. The order of the fields is J gene, D gene, V gene, clone size, CDR3 protein, CDR3 DNA. The D gene is left open where the match is weak. Some rows mark clone size as missing; the rest say once, few, many or name a class of expanded clone.

>TRBJ1-1|.|TRBV18|.
CASSPTGEAFF
TGTGCCAGCTCTCCCACAGGTGAAGCTTTCTTT
>TRBJ1-6|.|TRBV30|.
CAWSLGGTNSPLHF
TGTGCCTGGAGCCTCGGGGGTACGAATTCACCCCTCCACTTT
>TRBJ1-4|.|TRBV18|once
CASSASTGEKLFF
TGTGCCAGCTCAGCTTCGACGGGGGAAAAACTGTTTTTT
>TRBJ2-1|TRBD2|TRBV9|.
CASSSIGTSINEQFF
TGTGCCAGCAGCTCGATAGGGACTAGTATCAATGAGCAGTTCTTC
>TRBJ2-3|.|TRBV11-1|.
CASSPTREDTQYF
TGTGCCAGCAGCCCCACGAGGGAAGATACGCAGTATTTT
>TRBJ2-3|TRBD2|TRBV19|.
CASSPRGGGRPPDTQYF
TGTGCCAGTAGTCCCCGCGGGGGCGGGAGGCCGCCGGATACGCAGTATTTT
>TRBJ2-7|TRBD2|TRBV15|.
CATSRAAGRISYEQYF
TGTGCCACCAGCAGAGCGGCCGGGAGGATCTCCTACGAGCAGTACTTC
>TRBJ2-7|TRBD2|TRBV28|.
CASGLAYEQYF
TGTGCCAGCGGACTAGCTTACGAGCAGTACTTC
>TRBJ2-7|TRBD2|TRBV5-1|few
CASSKSGRDEYEQYF
TGCGCCAGCTCGAAAAGCGGGAGAGATGAGTACGAGCAGTACTTC
>TRBJ2-7|TRBD1|TRBV5-1|.
CASSLIPGQGTYEQYF
TGCGCCAGCAGCTTAATACCGGGACAGGGGACATACGAGCAGTACTTC
>TRBJ2-5|.|TRBV5-1|.
CASSVGIGETQYF
TGCGCCAGCAGCGTAGGTATCGGGGAGACCCAGTACTTC
>TRBJ2-3|.|TRBV28|.
CASSLVGIPVNTQYF
TGTGCCAGCAGCCTAGTGGGGATTCCCGTGAATACGCAGTATTTT
>TRBJ1-4|.|TRBV18|.
CASSPPGTLRTNEKLFF
TGTGCCAGCTCACCACCAGGCACCCTTCGAACTAATGAAAAACTGTTTTTT
>TRBJ1-1|.|TRBV19|.
CASRLSQGRAGAFF
TGTGCCAGTAGGCTCTCCCAGGGGAGAGCGGGAGCTTTCTTT
>TRBJ1-4|TRBD1|TRBV6-1|.
CASTGRQGAEKLFF
TGTGCCAGCACTGGACGACAGGGGGCTGAAAAACTGTTTTTT
>TRBJ2-2|TRBD2|TRBV7-2|.
CASSFPTSAGTGELFF
TGTGCCAGCAGCTTCCCGACTAGCGCGGGAACCGGGGAGCTGTTTTTT
>TRBJ2-5|TRBD2|TRBV7-2|.
CASSRGSSGSAETQYF
TGTGCCAGCAGTCGCGGGTCTAGCGGGAGCGCGGAGACCCAGTACTTC